The rows below give T cell receptor beta chains drawn from one sample of a study of response to subunit inactivated influenza vaccine. Via MiXCR, TCRdb re-called the RT-PCR reads, giving one row per CDR3 protein. The profile shows 650,000 to 700,000 distinct CDR3 sequences, 15% to 18% of them singletons. The starting material was PBMCs from blood, obtained about 12 days after vaccination. These receptors all come from a man aged 50-60 years who received an inactivated influenza vaccine. CDR3s include the opening cysteine and the closing phenylalanine or tryptophan. D genes are given only for firm matches. Clone size, where shown, is once, few, many, or a class for clones that have expanded.

v_gene	d_gene	j_gene	abundance	CDR3aa	CDR3nt
TRBV6-1	-	TRBJ2-7	-	CASRFGTASYEQYF	TGTGCCAGCAGGTTCGGGACGGCCTCCTACGAGCAGTACTTC
TRBV12-3/TRBV12-4	-	TRBJ2-7	few	CASSLLGVYEQYF	TGTGCCAGCAGTTTGCTGGGAGTCTACGAGCAGTACTTC
TRBV6-1	-	TRBJ2-2	-	CASSEGRYTGELFF	TGTGCCAGCAGTGAAGGTAGATACACCGGGGAGCTGTTTTTT
TRBV4-1	TRBD2	TRBJ2-3	-	CASSQGSGGSTDTQYF	TGCGCCAGCAGCCAAGGTAGCGGGGGGAGCACAGATACGCAGTATTTT
TRBV4-1	TRBD1	TRBJ1-1	-	CASSQGQGAFF	TGCGCCAGCAGCCAAGGACAGGGGGCTTTCTTT
TRBV2	-	TRBJ1-4	-	CASSEKGATNEKLFF	TGTGCCAGCAGTGAAAAGGGGGCAACTAATGAAAAACTGTTTTTT
TRBV6-2/TRBV6-3	-	TRBJ2-7	few	CASSYGRQGEQYF	TGTGCCAGCAGTTATGGGCGGCAAGGCGAGCAGTACTTC
TRBV12-3/TRBV12-4	TRBD2	TRBJ2-1	-	CASSKGGMPYNEQFF	TGTGCCAGCAGCAAGGGAGGGATGCCCTACAATGAGCAGTTCTTC
TRBV7-2	TRBD1	TRBJ2-7	-	CASSLEGQASYEQYF	TGTGCCAGCAGCTTAGAGGGACAGGCTTCCTACGAGCAGTACTTC
TRBV28	TRBD1	TRBJ2-7	few	CASSTDRGPYEQYF	TGTGCCAGCAGTACCGACAGGGGCCCCTACGAGCAGTACTTC
TRBV7-2	TRBD1	TRBJ2-5	-	CASSRDSKETQYF	TGTGCCAGCAGCCGGGACAGCAAAGAGACCCAGTACTTC
TRBV7-9	-	TRBJ2-3	few	CASSRGTPDPDTQYF	TGTGCCAGCAGCCGCGGGACACCGGACCCAGATACGCAGTATTTT
TRBV6-5	TRBD1	TRBJ2-3	few	CASSLTGFYTDTQYF	TGTGCCAGCAGTTTGACAGGGTTCTACACAGATACGCAGTATTTT
TRBV7-2	-	TRBJ1-1	few	CASSFGLSETEAFF	TGTGCCAGCAGCTTCGGCCTCAGCGAAACTGAAGCTTTCTTT
TRBV7-2	-	TRBJ2-3	few	CASSFRQNTDTQYF	TGTGCCAGCAGCTTTAGACAGAATACAGATACGCAGTATTTT
TRBV5-1	-	TRBJ2-7	few	CASSPRATPSEQYF	TGCGCCAGCAGCCCCCGGGCCACGCCCTCCGAGCAGTACTTC
TRBV6-5	-	TRBJ2-7	-	CASSYSFATATYEQYF	TGTGCCAGCAGTTACTCATTTGCGACAGCTACCTACGAGCAGTACTTC
TRBV20-1	-	TRBJ1-1	few	CSAPRGGGARNTEAFF	TGCAGTGCTCCCCGAGGTGGGGGCGCACGGAACACTGAAGCTTTCTTT
TRBV6-5	TRBD2	TRBJ2-3	many	CASSYSTSGEDTDTQYF	TGTGCCAGCAGTTATAGTACTAGCGGGGAAGACACAGATACGCAGTATTTT
TRBV11-2	-	TRBJ1-4	-	CASSLERAGHPGGEKLFF	TGTGCCAGCAGCTTAGAACGGGCAGGGCACCCAGGCGGTGAAAAACTGTTTTTT
TRBV2	-	TRBJ2-3	-	CASSEDGGGDTQYF	TGTGCCAGCAGTGAGGATGGGGGCGGGGATACGCAGTATTTT
TRBV12-3/TRBV12-4	-	TRBJ1-2	-	CASSRGGYGYTF	TGTGCCAGCAGTCGAGGGGGCTATGGCTACACCTTC
TRBV7-2	-	TRBJ2-7	few	CASSLAWSPGHEQYF	TGTGCCAGCAGCTTAGCTTGGTCCCCTGGTCACGAGCAGTACTTC
TRBV7-9	-	TRBJ1-2	few	CASSFTQSNYGYTF	TGTGCCAGCAGCTTTACCCAGAGTAACTATGGCTACACCTTC
TRBV29-1	-	TRBJ2-3	-	CSVEAYLDSTDTQYF	TGCAGCGTTGAAGCGTACCTGGATAGCACAGATACGCAGTATTTT
TRBV7-2	-	TRBJ2-7	few	CASSLVTLAGGEQYF	TGTGCCAGCAGCTTAGTGACGTTGGCAGGGGGGGAGCAGTACTTC
TRBV2	-	TRBJ2-3	-	CASRPNLLSTDTQYF	TGTGCCAGCAGACCCAATCTCCTTAGCACAGATACGCAGTATTTT
TRBV28	TRBD2	TRBJ2-3	-	CASSLRTSGVRTDTQYF	TGTGCCAGCAGTTTAAGAACTAGCGGGGTTCGCACAGATACGCAGTATTTT
TRBV2	TRBD1	TRBJ2-2	-	CASSAETGSTGELFF	TGTGCCAGCAGTGCTGAGACAGGGAGCACCGGGGAGCTGTTTTTT
TRBV4-1	-	TRBJ1-2	many	CASRFGQSSDGYTF	TGCGCCAGCAGGTTCGGACAGTCGTCCGATGGCTACACCTTC
TRBV12-3/TRBV12-4	-	TRBJ1-5	few	CASSFRPDSNQPQHF	TGTGCCAGCAGTTTTCGGCCAGATAGCAATCAGCCCCAGCATTTT
TRBV29-1	TRBD1	TRBJ2-7	many	CSVATGNRQYF	TGCAGCGTTGCGACAGGGAATCGGCAGTACTTC
TRBV11-2	-	TRBJ2-2	-	CASTYREVTGELFF	TGTGCCAGCACTTACAGGGAAGTCACCGGGGAGCTGTTTTTT
TRBV5-1	-	TRBJ2-7	few	CASSLAPAVAEQYF	TGCGCCAGCAGCTTGGCGCCCGCTGTAGCCGAGCAGTACTTC
TRBV5-1	-	TRBJ2-5	-	CASSLAGLANGQETQYF	TGCGCCAGCAGCTTGGCCGGGCTAGCGAACGGACAAGAGACCCAGTACTTC
TRBV5-1	TRBD2	TRBJ2-7	few	CASSPEGLPYEQYF	TGCGCCAGCAGCCCGGAGGGACTACCTTACGAGCAGTACTTC
TRBV20-1	TRBD1	TRBJ2-7	few	CSARAGDRVFGEQYF	TGCAGTGCCAGGGCCGGGGACAGGGTGTTTGGCGAGCAGTACTTC
TRBV7-9	-	TRBJ2-3	few	CASSSRDSYTDTQYF	TGTGCCAGCAGCTCCAGGGACTCCTACACAGATACGCAGTATTTT
TRBV28	TRBD2	TRBJ2-5	-	CASSFWREDQETQYF	TGTGCCAGCAGTTTTTGGCGGGAGGACCAAGAGACCCAGTACTTC
TRBV7-2	-	TRBJ1-4	-	CASSSIRGEKLFF	TGTGCCAGCAGCTCGATCAGGGGAGAAAAACTGTTTTTT
TRBV12-3/TRBV12-4	TRBD1	TRBJ1-6	many	CASRGTGESPLHF	TGTGCCAGCAGGGGGACAGGGGAATCACCCCTCCACTTT
TRBV30	TRBD1	TRBJ2-7	many	CAWSAGTDYEQYF	TGTGCCTGGAGTGCTGGGACAGACTACGAGCAGTACTTC
TRBV28	TRBD2	TRBJ2-7	-	CASSLFLAAWPPEQYF	TGTGCCAGCAGTTTATTTCTAGCGGCCTGGCCCCCCGAGCAGTACTTC